The T cell receptor (beta chain) described here comes from a study of cytomegalovirus exposure and HLA in healthy donors. V was trimmed by 4 bases and J by 6 bases, leaving 13 bases between them. The CDR3 runs 14 residues. Germline lookup yields CDR1 SNHLY and CDR2 FYNNEI. PCR primers comprised 60 Vbeta and 13 Jbeta primers. Here immunoSEQ multiplex PCR was the method, and the copy in TCRdb shows in-frame clones only, minus some. The sample comprises 99,000 or so clones, around four fifths of which are singletons, and 8.6% rests with the top ten. Sequencing was performed on PBMCs. This chain joins TRBV2 and TRBJ2-1; D is perhaps TRBD1 (6 bases). This receptor was identified in a woman between 40 and 55 years old in good health and CMV-seropositive. This CDR3 is CASSVGTPTNEQFF. CDR3 nucleotides: TGTGCCAGCAGTGTCGGGACACCCACCAATGAGCAGTTCTTC.